The 17 T cell receptor beta chains below come from one sample, sequenced in a study of chemoradiotherapy in HPV16-positive cancers. Here immunoSEQ multiplex PCR was the method, and the copy in TCRdb shows in-frame clones only, minus some. The sample shows about 19,000 clones, 84% of them seen only once. The specimen was blood, collected from a patient who underwent chemoradiotherapy. The receptors were gathered from a human donor with HPV-associated anogenital cancer.

The chain links TRBV7-2 to TRBJ2-5; TRBD2 is a possible D gene (6 bases). The CDR3 runs 15 residues. V lost 5 bases and J lost 7, with 20 bases in between. Germline values: CDR1 SGHTA, CDR2 FQGNSA. The CDR3 DNA follows: TGTGCCAGCAGCGTACTAGCCGCAGAGGGCGGGACCCAGTACTTC. Protein: CASSVLAAEGGTQYF.

This chain uses TRBV18 with TRBJ2-7; TRBD1 or TRBD2 may be the D gene (5 bases each). CDR1 is KGHSH and CDR2 is LQKENI in the germline V gene. This CDR3 is built from 18 residues. The ends were cut back, 3 bases at V and 2 bases at J, with 23 bases in the middle. In DNA form, the CDR3 reads TGTGCCAGCTCACCGAGAGTAGGGGCAGGGACCATTCCCTACGAGCAGTACTTC. Its protein is CASSPRVGAGTIPYEQYF.

The chain couples TRBV7-2 to TRBJ1-5, with 7 bases fitting TRBD1. Germline V CDR1 and CDR2: SGHTA, FQGNSA. This CDR3 has 15 amino acids. The ends lost 4 bases at V and 0 bases at J; junction bases unmatched: 3. Written as DNA, the CDR3 is TGTGCCAGCAGCTATACAGGGGTTAGCAATCAGCCCCAGCATTTT. This encodes CASSYTGVSNQPQHF. The full variable domain, with the rest looked up from reference TRBV7-2 and TRBJ1-5, is GAGVSQSPSNKVTEKGKDVELRCDPISGHTALYWYRQSLGQGLEFLIYFQGNSAPDKSGLPSDRFSAERTGGSVSTLTIQRTQQEDSAVYLCASSYTGVSNQPQHFGDGTRLSIL.

The chain uses TRBV18 and TRBJ2-3; D perhaps matches TRBD2 (5 bases). Deletions cut 1 base from V and 0 bases from J, with 11 bases between. The CDR3 covers 16 residues. Germline CDR1 KGHSH, CDR2 LQKENI. As DNA, the CDR3 is TGTGCCAGCTCACCACAAGTCGGAGGTAGCACAGATACGCAGTATTTT. Its translation: CASSPQVGGSTDTQYF.

The V gene is TRBV19, the J gene TRBJ1-2, with 9 nucleotides matching TRBD1. J gave up 8 bases and V 5 bases, and 0 bases lay outside the gene matches. The CDR3 extends over 11 amino acids. Germline V gene lookup returns CDR1 LNHDA and CDR2 SQIVND (reference sequence). CDR3 in DNA: TGTGCCAGTAGTGGACAGGGGGGCTACACCTTC. Residues: CASSGQGGYTF.

V and J are TRBV5-5 and TRBJ1-1; D uncertain. In germline, CDR1 is SGHKS, CDR2 YYEKEE (reference sequence). V gave up 0 bases and J gave up 1 base, with 10 bases separating them. The CDR3 runs to 15 residues. CDR3 DNA sequence: TGTGCCAGCAGCTTGGGGCCGGGTCAGAACACTGAAGCTTTCTTT. This encodes CASSLGPGQNTEAFF.

This chain uses TRBV9 with TRBJ1-3, with D possibly TRBD1 on 5 matching bases. Trimming left V 3 bases short and J 4 bases short, with 11 bases between. This CDR3 is 14 amino acids long. Germline loops: CDR1 SGDLS, CDR2 YYNGEE. As DNA, the CDR3 is TGTGCCAGCAGCGAGTCAGGGTCGGGAAACACCATATATTTT. Amino acids: CASSESGSGNTIYF.

This clone has only one observation. The chain joins TRBV27 to TRBJ1-5, with a weak D call TRBD1 (6 bases). This CDR3 comprises 16 residues. CDR1 is MNHEY, CDR2 SMNVEV, per germline (reference sequence). The ends were cut back, 5 bases at V and 4 bases at J, with 18 bases in the middle. This CDR3 reads CASSRRPGVANQPQHF. CDR3 nucleotide sequence: TGTGCCAGCAGTCGCCGACCAGGGGTAGCAAATCAGCCCCAGCATTTT.

The rearrangement links TRBV20-1 to TRBJ2-5; 7 bases map to TRBD1. Germline V gene sequence: CDR1 DFQATT, CDR2 SNEGSKA (reference sequence). The trim removed 6 bases at V and 6 bases at J, leaving 4 bases unmatched. The CDR3 contains 11 residues. DNA for the CDR3: TGCAGTGCCCAGGGGGTGAAGACCCAGTACTTC. Its translation: CSAQGVKTQYF.

This chain links TRBV9 with TRBJ2-3; D remains ambiguous. V lost 4 bases and J 0 bases, leaving 6 bases between the germline ends. The germline V gene encodes CDR1 SGDLS and CDR2 YYNGEE. The CDR3 runs to 13 residues. CDR3 nucleotides: TGTGCCAGCAGCCAGGACAGCACAGATACGCAGTATTTT. Translated: CASSQDSTDTQYF.

V is TRBV18 and J is TRBJ2-3; 7 bases are a match to TRBD1. Germline CDR1 reads KGHSH; CDR2 reads LQKENI. V lost 7 bases to trimming and J lost 2 bases; unmatched junction nucleotides: 9. This CDR3 comprises 15 residues. CDR3 coding DNA: TGTGCCAGCTTACATAGGGACAGCCACACAGATACGCAGTATTTT. It translates to CASLHRDSHTDTQYF.

This chain joins TRBV7-9 and TRBJ2-3; D unresolved. The CDR3 loop spans 13 amino acids. The V gene lost 5 bases and the J gene lost 5 bases, with 11 bases spanning the gap. In germline, CDR1 is SEHNR, CDR2 FQNEAQ (reference sequence). The chain's CDR3 is CASSRVRLDTQYF. CDR3 nucleotide sequence: TGTGCCAGCAGCCGCGTACGCCTAGATACGCAGTATTTT.

The chain recombines TRBV5-6 with TRBJ1-6, with D possibly matching TRBD1 (5 bases). The CDR3 sequence is 16 residues long. The germline V and J ends were trimmed by 4 bases and 0 bases, with 11 bases remaining between them. Per germline, CDR1 SGHDT and CDR2 YYEEEE. The CDR3 bases are TGTGCCAGCAGCCCCGGGGGGAGCTCCTATAATTCACCCCTCCACTTT. As protein: CASSPGGSSYNSPLHF. Full variable domain (outside the CDR3, taken from reference TRBV5-6 and TRBJ1-6): DAGVTQSPTHLIKTRGQQVTLRCSPKSGHDTVSWYQQALGQGPQFIFQYYEEEERQRGNFPDRFSGHQFPNYSSELNVNALLLGDSALYLCASSPGGSSYNSPLHFGNGTRLTVT.

The rearrangement joins TRBV19 to TRBJ1-2; 8 bases are shared with TRBD1. The CDR3 is 14 amino acids. Trimming cost V 8 bases and J 6 bases; bases outside gene matches: 11. Germline V gene sequence: CDR1 LNHDA, CDR2 SQIVND (reference sequence). CDR3 nucleotides: TGTGCCAGTGGCCGGACAGGGATGCTGGATGGCTACACCTTC. It yields the protein CASGRTGMLDGYTF.

The V and J genes are TRBV7-9 and TRBJ2-2; D uncertain. V was cut by 1 base and J by 5 bases, with 8 bases left in between. This CDR3 contains 14 residues. Looked up from germline, CDR1 is SEHNR and CDR2 is FQNEAQ (reference sequence). The CDR3 nucleotides are TGTGCCAGCAGCTTAGAACAAACTACCGGGGAGCTGTTTTTT. It is translated as CASSLEQTTGELFF.

This rearrangement joins TRBV19 to TRBJ1-2; 9 nucleotides agree with TRBD1. This CDR3 is built from 13 residues. Looked up from germline, CDR1 is LNHDA and CDR2 is SQIVND (reference sequence). V shed 5 bases, J shed 7 bases, and the junction held 5 bases outside the gene matches. This chain's CDR3 is CASSGQGRVGYTF. The CDR3 nucleotides read TGTGCCAGTAGTGGACAGGGGCGGGTTGGCTACACCTTC.

The rearrangement joins TRBV5-1 to TRBJ2-3; 10 bases match TRBD2. The CDR3 is made up of 15 amino acids. CDR1 and CDR2 (germline): SGHRS, YFSETQ. V lost 1 base and J lost 3; bases outside the gene matches: 2. In DNA, the CDR3 is TGCGCCAGCAGCTTGCCTAGCGGGGGAACAGATACGCAGTATTTT. Protein sequence: CASSLPSGGTDTQYF.